A single sample gave rise to the 10 T cell receptor beta chains below, sequenced in a study of early T cells in non-severe SARS-CoV-2 infection. TCRdb re-called the 5' RACE reads with MiXCR, one entry per CDR3 protein. The sample carries approximately 64,000 distinct CDR3 sequences, over 4.5% recorded once. The sample comprised whole blood. The receptors were gathered from an adult who was a healthcare worker with PCR-confirmed SARS-CoV-2 infection or an uninfected control (not recorded which).

This clonotype was picked up many times. V and J are TRBV7-6 and TRBJ1-4, with unresolved D. The V end was cut by 1 base, the J end by 0 bases, with 9 bases between. The CDR3 is made up of 16 amino acids. Germline V gene data show CDR1 as SGHVS and CDR2 as FNYEAQ. CDR3 in amino acids: CASSLGDFATNEKLFF. DNA of the CDR3: TGTGCCAGCAGCTTAGGGGATTTCGCAACTAATGAAAAACTGTTTTTT.

This clonotype was picked up a small number of times. The CDR3 loop is CASSLGIAGTDTQYF. The CDR3, as DNA: TGTGCCAGCAGCCTAGGGATAGCGGGTACAGATACGCAGTATTTT. V gene TRBV7-3 combines with J gene TRBJ2-3; TRBD2 matches at 7 bases. This CDR3 contains 15 residues. Germline lookup yields CDR1 SGHTA and CDR2 FQGTGA. J gave up 3 bases and V 5 bases, and 8 bases lay outside the gene matches.

This rearrangement joins TRBV28 to TRBJ2-3, with unresolved D. Germline CDR1 MDHEN, CDR2 SYDVKM. The CDR3 runs to 12 residues. V lost 6 bases, J lost 6 bases, and 10 bases lay in between. CDR3 bases: TGTGCCAGCAGACGTCCTTTGGATACGCAGTATTTT. Its protein product is CASRRPLDTQYF.

This clonotype occurred many times. The chain employs TRBV11-3 and TRBJ2-7; maybe TRBD2 (5 bases). The germline gives CDR1 SGHNT, CDR2 YENEEA. The CDR3 spans 14 residues. Trimming removed 1 base from V and 1 base from J, with 8 bases in between. The CDR3 loop reads CASSLGTLSYEQYF. CDR3 coding DNA: TGTGCCAGCAGCTTAGGGACTCTGTCCTACGAGCAGTACTTC.

As concerns this clonotype: Since a much larger clone is just one base distant, this may be a read error. The J gene is TRBJ1-3, the V gene TRBV10-2, with no clear D. Germline-derived CDR1 and CDR2 are WSHSY and SAAADI. The CDR3 is 15 amino acids. The CDR3 protein is CASSEDTYSGNTMYF. In DNA, the CDR3 is TGCGCCAGCAGTGAGGACACATACTCTGGAAACACCATGTATTTT.

This clonotype has just a few counts. J is TRBJ2-7 and V is TRBV3-1, with D hard to call. From germline, CDR1 is LGHDT and CDR2 YNNKEL (reference sequence). The CDR3 has 12 amino acids. V lost 3 bases, J lost 7 bases, and 10 bases lay in between. CDR3 DNA sequence: TGTGCCAGCAGCCAGAGGAGTCTTGAGCAGTACTTC. The encoded protein is CASSQRSLEQYF.

The table lists this clonotype with many counts. J is TRBJ2-7 and V is TRBV5-1; D ambiguous. Germline loops: CDR1 SGHRS, CDR2 YFSETQ. V gave up 2 bases and J gave up 5 bases, with 8 bases separating them. CDR3 length: 12 amino acids. The CDR3 region has the DNA TGCGCCAGCAGCTTTGGATGGGACGAGCAGTACTTC. Translation gives CASSFGWDEQYF. Full variable domain (missing parts from reference TRBV5-1 and TRBJ2-7): KAGVTQTPRYLIKTRGQQVTLSCSPISGHRSVSWYQQTPGQGLQFLFEYFSETQRNKGNFPGRFSGRQFSNSRSEMNVSTLELGDSALYLCASSFGWDEQYFGPGTRLTVT.

The table lists this clonotype with many counts. This rearrangement joins TRBV27 to TRBJ2-3; no reliable D call. The CDR3 is 15 residues long. V lost 2 bases and J lost 0, with 9 bases in between. The germline CDR1 and CDR2 sequences are MNHEY and SMNVEV (reference sequence). This CDR3 is CASSLGRASTDTQYF. DNA for the CDR3: TGTGCCAGCAGTTTAGGGCGTGCTAGCACAGATACGCAGTATTTT.

This clonotype was counted many times. The V call is TRBV2, the J call TRBJ2-3, with D perhaps matching TRBD2 (7 bases). The CDR3 runs 14 residues. Per germline, CDR1 SNHLY and CDR2 FYNNEI. V shed 7 bases and J shed 1 base, with 12 bases lying between them. The CDR3 DNA reads as TGTGCCAGCAAGGGGGGGCAGGGCACAGATACGCAGTATTTT. Encoded protein: CASKGGQGTDTQYF.

The CDR3 nucleotides are TGCAGCGTTGAAGGGACTACAGATACGCAGTATTTT. Translating gives CSVEGTTDTQYF. This sequence joins TRBV29-1 and TRBJ2-3, with a weak D call TRBD2 (5 bases). Per the germline V gene, CDR1 is SQVTM and CDR2 is ANQGSEA. V was shortened by 1 base and J by 3 bases, with 5 bases between the two germline ends. The CDR3 totals 12 residues.